The clone carrying this T cell receptor (beta chain) was seen many times. Its specificity is unknown. This beta chain is an unintended read in a library built for alpha chains; its size means little. Germline CDR1 MNHNS, CDR2 SASEGT. The CDR3 sequence is 15 residues long. Deletions cut 4 bases from V and 10 bases from J, with 20 bases between. TCRdb reanalysed the 5' RACE reads using MiXCR and keeps one entry per CDR3 protein. The profile shows 2,000 to 3,000 distinct CDR3 sequences, 22% of them singletons. The data stem from a study of spatial heterogeneity in lung cancer. Overall study context: The count of detected beta-chain sequences consistently exceeded that of alpha-chain sequences.

Whole-study results and caveats: The study found that expanded intratumoral alpha and beta TCR counts tracked tumor mutation counts.

Described time point: sample taken at primary tumor resection. The chain joins TRBV6-1 to TRBJ2-1, with D possibly TRBD2 on 6 matching bases. This sequence was found in a male donor with early-stage non-small cell lung cancer. Sample: lung tumor tissue, taken at surgery. The CDR3 reads CASSGFLANLGEQFF. CDR3 nucleotide sequence: TGTGCCAGCAGTGGGTTTCTAGCGAATTTGGGGGAGCAGTTCTTC.